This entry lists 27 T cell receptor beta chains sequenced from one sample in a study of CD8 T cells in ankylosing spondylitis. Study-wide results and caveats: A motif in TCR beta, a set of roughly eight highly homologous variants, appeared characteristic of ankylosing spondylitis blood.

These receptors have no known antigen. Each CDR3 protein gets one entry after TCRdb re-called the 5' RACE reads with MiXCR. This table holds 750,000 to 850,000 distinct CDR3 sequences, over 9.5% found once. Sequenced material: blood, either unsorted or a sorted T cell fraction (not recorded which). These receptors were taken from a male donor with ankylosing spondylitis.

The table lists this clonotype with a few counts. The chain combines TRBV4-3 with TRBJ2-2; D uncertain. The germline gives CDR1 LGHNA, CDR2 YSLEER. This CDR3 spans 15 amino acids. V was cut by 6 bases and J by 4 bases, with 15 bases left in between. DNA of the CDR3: TGCGCCAGCAGTCCTGATGGATGGCGCACCGGGGAGCTGTTTTTT. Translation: CASSPDGWRTGELFF.

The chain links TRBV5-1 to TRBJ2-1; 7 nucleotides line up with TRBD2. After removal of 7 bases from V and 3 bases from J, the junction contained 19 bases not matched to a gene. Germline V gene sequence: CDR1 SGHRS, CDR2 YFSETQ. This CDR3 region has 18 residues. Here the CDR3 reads CASQSQAAGTTNYNEQFF. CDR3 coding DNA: TGCGCCAGCCAAAGTCAAGCGGCCGGGACTACAAACTACAATGAGCAGTTCTTC.

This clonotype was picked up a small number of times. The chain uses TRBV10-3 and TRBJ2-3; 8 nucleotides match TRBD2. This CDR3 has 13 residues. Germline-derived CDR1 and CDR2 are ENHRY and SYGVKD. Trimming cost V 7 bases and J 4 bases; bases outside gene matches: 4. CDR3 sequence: CAINGLAADTQYF. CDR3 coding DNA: TGTGCCATCAATGGACTAGCCGCAGATACGCAGTATTTT.

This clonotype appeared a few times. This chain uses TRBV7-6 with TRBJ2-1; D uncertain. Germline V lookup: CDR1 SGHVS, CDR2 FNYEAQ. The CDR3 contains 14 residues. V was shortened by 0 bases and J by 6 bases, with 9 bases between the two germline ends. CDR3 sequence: CASSLARTSNEQFF. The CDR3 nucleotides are TGTGCCAGCAGCTTAGCTCGGACCAGCAATGAGCAGTTCTTC.

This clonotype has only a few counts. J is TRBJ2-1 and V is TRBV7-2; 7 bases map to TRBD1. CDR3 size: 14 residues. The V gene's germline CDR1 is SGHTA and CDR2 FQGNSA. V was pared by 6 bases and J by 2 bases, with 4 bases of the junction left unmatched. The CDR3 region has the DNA TGTGCCAGCAGTCACGACAGGGCCTACAATGAGCAGTTCTTC. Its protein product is CASSHDRAYNEQFF.

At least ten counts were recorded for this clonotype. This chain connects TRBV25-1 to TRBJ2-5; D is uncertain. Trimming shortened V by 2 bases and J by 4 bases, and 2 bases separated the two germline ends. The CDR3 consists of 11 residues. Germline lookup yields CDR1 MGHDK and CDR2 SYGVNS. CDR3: CASSEVETQYF. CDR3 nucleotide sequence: TGTGCCAGCAGTGAAGTAGAGACCCAGTACTTC.

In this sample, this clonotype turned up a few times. The CDR3 reads CASSFTPDNEQFF. The CDR3 DNA is TGTGCCAGCAGCTTCACTCCGGACAATGAGCAGTTCTTC. The gene calls are TRBV7-3 and TRBJ2-1; D not certain. Germline CDR1 SGHTA, CDR2 FQGTGA. The CDR3 loop spans 13 amino acids. V lost 3 bases and J lost 5, with 8 bases in between.

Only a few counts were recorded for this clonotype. The CDR3 sequence is CSARDDLPGTEAFF. In DNA form, the CDR3 reads TGCAGTGCTAGAGATGACTTGCCAGGGACTGAAGCTTTCTTT. The chain has TRBV20-1 and TRBJ1-1, with D perhaps TRBD1 (5 bases). The V and J ends lost 0 bases and 5 bases respectively, with 13 bases between them. This CDR3 spans 14 amino acids. CDR1 DFQATT and CDR2 SNEGSKA come from the germline V gene (reference sequence).

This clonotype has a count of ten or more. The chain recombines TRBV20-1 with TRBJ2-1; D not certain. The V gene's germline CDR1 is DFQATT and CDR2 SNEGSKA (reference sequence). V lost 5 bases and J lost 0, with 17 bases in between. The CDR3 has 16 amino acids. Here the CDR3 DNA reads TGCAGTGCTCACTCCGCCAGCAGTAGCTCCTACAATGAGCAGTTCTTC. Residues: CSAHSASSSSYNEQFF.

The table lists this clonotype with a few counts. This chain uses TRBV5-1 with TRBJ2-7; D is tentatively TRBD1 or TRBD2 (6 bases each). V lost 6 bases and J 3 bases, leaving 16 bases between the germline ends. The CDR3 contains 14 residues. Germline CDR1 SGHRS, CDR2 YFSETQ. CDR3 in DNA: TGCGCCAGCACCCGCCCCGGGGGCGGCTACGAGCAGTACTTC. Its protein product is CASTRPGGGYEQYF.

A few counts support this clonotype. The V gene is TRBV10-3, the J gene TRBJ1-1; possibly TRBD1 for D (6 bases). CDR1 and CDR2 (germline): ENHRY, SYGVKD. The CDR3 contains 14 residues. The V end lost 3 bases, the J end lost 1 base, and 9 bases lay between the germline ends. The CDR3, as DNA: TGTGCCATCAGTGACAAGACAGGGAACACTGAAGCTTTCTTT. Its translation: CAISDKTGNTEAFF.

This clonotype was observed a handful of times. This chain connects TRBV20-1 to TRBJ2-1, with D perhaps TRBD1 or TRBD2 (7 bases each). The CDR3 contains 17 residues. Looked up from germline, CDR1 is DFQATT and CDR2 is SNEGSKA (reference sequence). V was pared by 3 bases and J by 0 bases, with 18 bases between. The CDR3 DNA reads TGCAGTGCTAGCCTGATAGAGCGGGACAGCTCCTACAATGAGCAGTTCTTC. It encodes CSASLIERDSSYNEQFF.

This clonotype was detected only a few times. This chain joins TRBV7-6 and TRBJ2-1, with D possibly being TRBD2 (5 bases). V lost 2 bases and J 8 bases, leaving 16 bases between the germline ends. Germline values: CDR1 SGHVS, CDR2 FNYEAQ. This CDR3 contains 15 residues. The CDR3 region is CASSLRWESTDEQFF. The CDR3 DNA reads TGTGCCAGCAGCTTAAGGTGGGAGAGCACGGATGAGCAGTTCTTC.

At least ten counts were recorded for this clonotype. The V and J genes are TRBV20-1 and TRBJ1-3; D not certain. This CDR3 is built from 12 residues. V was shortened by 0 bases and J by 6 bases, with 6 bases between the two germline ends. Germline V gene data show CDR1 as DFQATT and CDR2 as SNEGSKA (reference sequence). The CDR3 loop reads CSARDPLNTIYF. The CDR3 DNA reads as TGCAGTGCTAGAGATCCCCTAAACACCATATATTTT.

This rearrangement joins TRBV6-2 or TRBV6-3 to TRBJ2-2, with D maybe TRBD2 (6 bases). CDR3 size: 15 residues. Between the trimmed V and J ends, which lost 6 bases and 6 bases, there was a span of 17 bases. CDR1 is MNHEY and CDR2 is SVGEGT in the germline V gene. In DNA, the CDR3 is TGTGCCAGCAGCCGCAATCTAGCGTTCGCCGGGGAGCTGTTTTTT. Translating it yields CASSRNLAFAGELFF.

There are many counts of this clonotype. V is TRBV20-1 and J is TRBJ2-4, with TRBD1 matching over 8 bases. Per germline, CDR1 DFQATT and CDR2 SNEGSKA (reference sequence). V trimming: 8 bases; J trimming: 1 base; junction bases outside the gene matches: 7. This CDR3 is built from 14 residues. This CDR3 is CSPHRGSAKNIQYF. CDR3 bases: TGCAGTCCCCACAGGGGGAGCGCCAAAAACATTCAGTACTTC.

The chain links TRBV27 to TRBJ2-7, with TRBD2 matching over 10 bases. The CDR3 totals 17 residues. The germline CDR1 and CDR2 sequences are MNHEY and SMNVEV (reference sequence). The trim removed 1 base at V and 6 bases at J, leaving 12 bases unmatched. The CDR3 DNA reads TGTGCCAGCAGTTTATGGAGGCTAGCGGGAGAAGAGGCCGAGCAGTACTTC. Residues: CASSLWRLAGEEAEQYF.

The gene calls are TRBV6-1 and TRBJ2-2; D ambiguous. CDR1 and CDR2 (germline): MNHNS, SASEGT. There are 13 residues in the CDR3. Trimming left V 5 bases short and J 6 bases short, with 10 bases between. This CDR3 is CASSQRRAGELFF. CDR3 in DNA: TGTGCCAGCAGTCAACGTAGGGCCGGGGAGCTGTTTTTT.

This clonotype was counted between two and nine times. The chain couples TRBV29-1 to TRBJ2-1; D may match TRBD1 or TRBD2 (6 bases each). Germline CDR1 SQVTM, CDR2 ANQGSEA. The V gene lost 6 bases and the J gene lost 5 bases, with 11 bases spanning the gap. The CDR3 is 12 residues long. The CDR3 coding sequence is TGCAGCGTCGGAAGGGGGGACAATGAGCAGTTCTTC. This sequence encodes CSVGRGDNEQFF.

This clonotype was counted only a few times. This CDR3 is CASSARTGRGNQPQHF. CDR3 coding DNA: TGTGCCAGCAGCGCACGGACAGGGAGGGGTAATCAGCCCCAGCATTTT. V usage is TRBV7-2 and J usage is TRBJ1-5; TRBD1 agrees at 8 bases. This CDR3 has 16 amino acids. Losses at the gene ends were 5 bases for V and 4 bases for J; bases not matched to a gene: 10. Germline CDR1 SGHTA, CDR2 FQGNSA.

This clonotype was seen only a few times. CDR3 amino acids: CASSRVLAGGSETGELFF. CDR3 DNA sequence: TGCGCCAGCAGCCGAGTTCTAGCGGGAGGGTCCGAGACCGGGGAGCTGTTTTTT. This chain links TRBV4-1 with TRBJ2-2; TRBD2 aligns across 12 bases. Germline values: CDR1 MGHRA, CDR2 YSYEKL. This CDR3 spans 18 amino acids. J lost 5 bases, V lost 4 bases, and 11 bases had no gene match.

For the CDR3, the DNA is TGTGCCAGCTCACCCCAGGGTATTCGGGAAGCTTTCTTT. It codes for CASSPQGIREAFF. J is TRBJ1-1 and V is TRBV18; tentatively, D is TRBD1 (5 bases). The CDR3 runs to 13 residues. The germline CDR1 and CDR2 sequences are KGHSH and LQKENI. Between the trimmed V and J ends, which lost 3 bases and 8 bases, there was a span of 13 bases.

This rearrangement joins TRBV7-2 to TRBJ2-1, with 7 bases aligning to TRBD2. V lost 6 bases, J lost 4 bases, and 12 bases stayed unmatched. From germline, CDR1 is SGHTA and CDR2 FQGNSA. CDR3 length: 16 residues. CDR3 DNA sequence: TGTGCCAGCAGATCCCCCTGGAGCGGGGCTTACAATGAGCAGTTCTTC. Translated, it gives CASRSPWSGAYNEQFF.

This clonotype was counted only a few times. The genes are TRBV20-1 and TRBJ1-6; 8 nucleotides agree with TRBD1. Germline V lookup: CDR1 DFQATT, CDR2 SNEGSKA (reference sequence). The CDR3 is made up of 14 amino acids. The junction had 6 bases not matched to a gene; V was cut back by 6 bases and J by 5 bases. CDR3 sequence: CSARTGRNNSPLHF. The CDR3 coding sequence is TGCAGTGCAAGGACAGGGCGGAATAATTCACCCCTCCACTTT.

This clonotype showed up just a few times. The CDR3 spells CASSIGTGGTEAFF. As DNA, the CDR3 is TGCGCCAGCAGCATAGGGACAGGGGGAACTGAAGCTTTCTTT. The chain recombines TRBV5-1 with TRBJ1-1; 11 bases line up with TRBD1. Per germline, CDR1 SGHRS and CDR2 YFSETQ. The CDR3 length is 14 residues. The junction had 4 bases not matched to a gene; V was cut back by 4 bases and J by 5 bases.

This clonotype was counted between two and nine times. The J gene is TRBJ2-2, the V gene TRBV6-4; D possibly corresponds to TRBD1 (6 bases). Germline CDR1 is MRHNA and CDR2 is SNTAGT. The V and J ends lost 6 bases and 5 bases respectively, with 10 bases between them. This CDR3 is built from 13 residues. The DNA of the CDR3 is TGTGCCAGCAGCACAGGGATGACCGGGGAGCTGTTTTTT. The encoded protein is CASSTGMTGELFF.

The CDR3 DNA follows: TGCGCCAGCAGCCAGCAGGGTACTGAAGCTTTCTTT. This codes for CASSQQGTEAFF. The chain uses TRBV5-1 and TRBJ1-1, with D perhaps matching TRBD1 (5 bases). Trimming took 4 bases from V and 5 from J, leaving 9 bases between them. Germline V CDR1 and CDR2: SGHRS, YFSETQ. The CDR3 is made up of 12 amino acids.